The 14 T cell receptor beta chains presented below share a single source sample, sequenced in a study of T cells expressing NK-cell markers. TCRdb derives one entry per CDR3 protein from the 5' RACE reads, leaving out DNA. The sample includes some 600,000 distinct CDR3 sequences. What was sequenced was blood T cells: a sorted CD56 or NKG2C T cell subset, CD4+ or CD8+ T cells, or bulk PBMC T cells (not recorded which). The receptors derive from a man between 18 and 29 years old in good health.

The V and J genes are TRBV6-1 and TRBJ1-2; the TCRdb call, TRBD1, lacks DNA for checking. This CDR3 has 15 amino acids. Germline values: CDR1 MNHNS, CDR2 SASEGT. The CDR3 loop is CASSGPGQRMDGYTF.

The V call is TRBV29-1, the J call TRBJ1-3. The germline CDR1 and CDR2 sequences are SQVTM and ANQGSEA. The CDR3 consists of 13 residues. The CDR3 is CSVLLHSGNTIYF.

The rearrangement links TRBV5-6 to TRBJ2-1; TCRdb's D gene call, TRBD2, goes unchecked for lack of DNA. This CDR3 has 18 residues. The V gene's germline CDR1 is SGHDT and CDR2 YYEEEE. The CDR3 here is CASSPRVAGVSSYNEQFF.

The J gene is TRBJ1-2, the V gene TRBV20-1; TCRdb designates TRBD1, a call that cannot be tested without DNA. This CDR3 has 16 amino acids. Germline CDR1 DFQATT, CDR2 SNEGSKA (reference sequence). CDR3 in amino acids: CSARDWSTGAAGGYTF.

The chain carries TRBV4-2 and TRBJ2-7. The CDR3 spans 15 residues. Germline V gives CDR1 LGHNA, CDR2 YNFKEQ. The CDR3 sequence is CASSQEVVGAYEQYF.

The genes are TRBV12-5 and TRBJ1-1; TCRdb proposes TRBD1, but this gene call is untestable without DNA. This CDR3 is built from 12 residues. The germline gives CDR1 LGHNT, CDR2 FRNRAP. Here the CDR3 reads CASGLIGAGAFF.

This chain connects TRBV7-8 to TRBJ2-1; TCRdb returns TRBD2, unconfirmable since there is no DNA. The CDR3 has 19 residues. Per the germline V gene, CDR1 is SGHVS and CDR2 is FQNEAQ. The CDR3 reads CASSTPRTSGRVSYNEQFF.

This sequence joins TRBV5-1 and TRBJ2-2; TCRdb indicates TRBD2, and absent DNA this call remains unverified. Germline-derived CDR1 and CDR2 are SGHRS and YFSETQ. The CDR3 length is 19 residues. This chain's CDR3 is CASSLEASGPYTNTGELFF.

V and J are TRBV5-1 and TRBJ2-1; with no DNA, the TCRdb D assignment of TRBD1 cannot be verified. Germline V gene sequence: CDR1 SGHRS, CDR2 YFSETQ. The CDR3 is 14 residues long. This chain's CDR3 is CASRLIPGRNEQFF.

The chain links TRBV7-2 to TRBJ2-7; the D call of TRBD1 rests on TCRdb alone, since no DNA is present to check it. CDR1 is SGHTA and CDR2 is FQGNSA in the germline V gene. The CDR3 spans 16 residues. The CDR3 protein is CASSFLAVTASYEQYF.

The V gene is TRBV30, the J gene TRBJ2-1; TCRdb indicates TRBD2, and absent DNA this call remains unverified. This CDR3 comprises 15 residues. Germline CDR1 is GTSNPN and CDR2 is SVGIG (reference sequence). CDR3 amino acids: CAWSQPGLAVNEQFF.

The rearrangement uses TRBV4-2 and TRBJ2-3; lacking DNA, the TRBD1 call made by TCRdb goes unchecked. This CDR3 comprises 15 residues. CDR1 and CDR2 from the germline V gene are LGHNA and YNFKEQ. The CDR3 sequence is CASTDRGHVTDTQYF.

The V and J genes are TRBV3-1 and TRBJ1-5; TCRdb outputs TRBD1, but without DNA this stays unchecked. The CDR3 runs 16 residues. Per germline, CDR1 LGHDT and CDR2 YNNKEL (reference sequence). The CDR3 loop reads CASSRLTRGLGQPQHF.

The chain links TRBV6-5 to TRBJ2-1; the D call of TRBD2 rests on TCRdb alone, since no DNA is present to check it. Germline V gene lookup returns CDR1 MNHEY and CDR2 SVGAGI. This CDR3 is built from 14 residues. The CDR3 region is CASSTGLAFNEQFF.